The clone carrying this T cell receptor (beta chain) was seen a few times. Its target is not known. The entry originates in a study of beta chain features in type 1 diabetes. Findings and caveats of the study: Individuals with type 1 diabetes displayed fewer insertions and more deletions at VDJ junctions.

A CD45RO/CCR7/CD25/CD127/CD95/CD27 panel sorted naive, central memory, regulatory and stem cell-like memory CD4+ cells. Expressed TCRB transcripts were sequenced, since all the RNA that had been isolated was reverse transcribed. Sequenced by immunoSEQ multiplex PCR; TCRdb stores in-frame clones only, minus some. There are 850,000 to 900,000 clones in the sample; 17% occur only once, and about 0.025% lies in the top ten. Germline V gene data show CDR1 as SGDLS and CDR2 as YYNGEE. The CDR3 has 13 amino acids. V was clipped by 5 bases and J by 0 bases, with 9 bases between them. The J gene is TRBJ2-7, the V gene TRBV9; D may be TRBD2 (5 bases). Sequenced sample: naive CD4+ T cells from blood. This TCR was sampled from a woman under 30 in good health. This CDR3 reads CASSWGDSYEQYF. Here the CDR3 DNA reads TGTGCCAGCAGTTGGGGAGACTCCTACGAGCAGTACTTC.